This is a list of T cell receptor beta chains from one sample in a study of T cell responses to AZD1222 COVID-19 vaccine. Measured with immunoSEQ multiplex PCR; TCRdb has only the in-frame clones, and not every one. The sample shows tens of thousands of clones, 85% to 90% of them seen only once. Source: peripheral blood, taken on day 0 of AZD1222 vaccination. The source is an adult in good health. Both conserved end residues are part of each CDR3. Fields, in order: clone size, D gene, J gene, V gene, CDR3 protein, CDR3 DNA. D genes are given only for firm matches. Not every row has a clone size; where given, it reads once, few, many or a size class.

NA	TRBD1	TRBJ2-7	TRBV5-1	CASSLQGASTEQYF	TGCGCCAGCAGCTTGCAGGGGGCGTCAACCGAGCAGTACTTC
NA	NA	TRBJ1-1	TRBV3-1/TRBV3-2	CASSQDYRRNTEAFF	TGTGCCAGCAGCCAAGACTACAGGAGGAACACTGAAGCTTTCTTT
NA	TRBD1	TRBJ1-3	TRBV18	CASSGGQSSGNTIYF	TGTGCCAGCTCGGGGGGACAGAGCTCTGGAAACACCATATATTTT
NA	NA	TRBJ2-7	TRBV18	CASSDRISDEQYF	TGTGCCAGCTCCGACAGGATTTCGGACGAGCAGTACTTC
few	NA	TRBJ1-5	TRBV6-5	CASAGHSNQPQHF	TGTGCCAGCGCAGGGCATAGCAATCAGCCCCAGCATTTT
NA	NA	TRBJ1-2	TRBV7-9	CASTSGGELHYGYTF	TGTGCCAGCACCTCTGGGGGGGAACTTCACTATGGCTACACCTTC
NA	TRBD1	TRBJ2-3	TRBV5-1	CASSWGTGGADTQYF	TGCGCCAGCAGCTGGGGGACAGGTGGGGCAGATACGCAGTATTTT
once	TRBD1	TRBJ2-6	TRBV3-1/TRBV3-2	CASSHRGPGANVLTF	TGTGCCAGCAGCCACAGGGGGCCCGGGGCCAACGTCCTGACTTTC
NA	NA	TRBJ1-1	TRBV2	CASSFLGVTEAFF	TGTGCCAGCAGCTTCTTAGGGGTGACTGAAGCTTTCTTT
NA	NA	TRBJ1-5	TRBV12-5	CASGLLSGNQPQHF	TGTGCTAGTGGTCTCCTCAGTGGCAATCAGCCCCAGCATTTT
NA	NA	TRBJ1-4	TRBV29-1	CSGSDSSATNEKLFF	TGCAGCGGTTCCGACAGCTCTGCAACTAATGAAAAACTGTTTTTT
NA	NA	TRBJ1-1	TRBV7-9	CASSEQGGSTEAFF	TGTGCCAGCAGCGAACAGGGAGGTAGCACTGAAGCTTTCTTT
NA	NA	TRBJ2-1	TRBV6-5	CASSYGVGEQFF	TGTGCCAGCAGTTACGGAGTCGGTGAGCAGTTCTTC
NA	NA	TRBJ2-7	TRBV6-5	CASSSDSIYEQYF	TGTGCCAGCAGTTCCGACAGTATCTACGAGCAGTACTTC
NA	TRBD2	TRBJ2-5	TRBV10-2	CAASSGGAGETQYF	TGCGCCGCGAGTAGCGGGGGGGCCGGAGAGACCCAGTACTTC
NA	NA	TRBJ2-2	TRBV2	CASSGAVYTGELFF	TGTGCCAGCAGTGGAGCCGTGTACACCGGGGAGCTGTTTTTT
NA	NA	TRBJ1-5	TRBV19	CASLPTYSNQPQHF	TGTGCCAGCCTGCCGACATATAGCAATCAGCCCCAGCATTTT
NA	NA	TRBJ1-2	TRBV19	CASSITVGGGLHYGYTF	TGTGCCAGTAGTATCACCGTTGGGGGGGGCTTACACTATGGCTACACCTTC
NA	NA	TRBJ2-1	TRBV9	CASSPPGLPYNEQFF	TGTGCCAGCAGCCCCCCCGGACTACCCTACAATGAGCAGTTCTTC
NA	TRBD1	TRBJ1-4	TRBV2	CASRRTGGKSSTNEKLFF	TGTGCCAGCAGGAGGACAGGGGGCAAGAGTTCAACTAATGAAAAACTGTTTTTT
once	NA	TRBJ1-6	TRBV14	CASSQGYSYNSPLHF	TGTGCCAGCAGCCAAGGATATTCCTATAATTCACCCCTCCACTTT
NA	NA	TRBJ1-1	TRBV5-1	CASSLGGSQGRHTEAFF	TGCGCCAGCAGCTTGGGGGGATCACAGGGTCGCCACACTGAAGCTTTCTTT
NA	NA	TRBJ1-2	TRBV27	CASSLSRPDLYGYTF	TGTGCCAGCAGTTTATCGAGGCCGGATCTCTATGGCTACACCTTC
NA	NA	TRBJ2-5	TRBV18	CASSPPLRTERQETQYF	TGTGCCAGCTCACCACCCCTCCGGACAGAGAGACAAGAGACCCAGTACTTC
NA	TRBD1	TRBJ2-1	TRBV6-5	CASRTRTGGLFF	TGTGCCAGCAGGACCCGGACAGGGGGCCTGTTCTTC
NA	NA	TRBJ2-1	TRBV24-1	CATSDFNGIQFF	TGTGCCACCAGTGATTTTAACGGAATACAGTTCTTC
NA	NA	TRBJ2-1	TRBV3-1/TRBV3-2	CASSQARGYEQFF	TGTGCCAGCAGCCAGGCCAGGGGCTATGAGCAGTTCTTC
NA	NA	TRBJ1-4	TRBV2	CASSEAGRPNEKLFF	TGTGCCAGCAGTGAAGCGGGACGGCCGAATGAAAAACTGTTTTTT
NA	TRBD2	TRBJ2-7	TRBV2	CASSLAGVHEQYF	TGTGCCAGCAGTCTCGCGGGGGTCCACGAGCAGTACTTC
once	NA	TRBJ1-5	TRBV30	CAWYLSPSRGGKNQPQHF	TGTGCCTGGTATTTAAGCCCCTCTCGCGGTGGGAAGAATCAGCCCCAGCATTTT
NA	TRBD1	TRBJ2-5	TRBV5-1	CASSSGQLQETQYF	TGCGCCAGCAGCTCGGGACAGCTCCAAGAGACCCAGTACTTC
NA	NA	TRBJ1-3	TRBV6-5	CASSSIPRISGNTIYF	TGTGCCAGCAGTTCCATACCCAGGATCTCTGGAAACACCATATATTTT
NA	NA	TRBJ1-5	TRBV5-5	CASSSDGNQPQHF	TGTGCCAGCAGCTCGGACGGGAATCAGCCCCAGCATTTT
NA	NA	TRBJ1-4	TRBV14	CASSHQQYEKLFF	TGTGCCAGCAGCCACCAGCAGTATGAAAAACTGTTTTTT
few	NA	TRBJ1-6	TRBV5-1	CASSLQNNSPLHF	TGCGCCAGCAGCTTGCAGAATAATTCACCCCTCCACTTT
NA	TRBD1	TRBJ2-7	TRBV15	CATSRRQGAGDEQYF	TGTGCCACCAGCAGACGACAGGGGGCAGGAGACGAGCAGTACTTC
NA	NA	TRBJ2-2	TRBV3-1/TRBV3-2	CASSLILRAQSNTGELFF	TGTGCCAGCAGCCTTATCCTGCGGGCACAGTCGAACACCGGGGAGCTGTTTTTT
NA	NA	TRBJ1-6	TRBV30	CAWSRDGSSYNSPLHF	TGTGCCTGGAGTCGAGACGGAAGCTCCTATAATTCACCCCTCCACTTT
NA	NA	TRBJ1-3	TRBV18	CASSPEGNTIYF	TGTGCCAGCTCACCAGAGGGGAACACCATATATTTT
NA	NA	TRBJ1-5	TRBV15	CATSRDILGQPQHF	TGTGCCACCAGCAGAGATATCCTCGGTCAGCCCCAGCATTTT
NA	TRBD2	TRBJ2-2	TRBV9	CASSEKPGLAGVAGELFF	TGTGCCAGCAGCGAAAAACCGGGACTAGCGGGGGTAGCCGGGGAGCTGTTTTTT